A selection of T cell receptor beta chains follows, all from one sample in a study of OX40 agonist ivuxolimab in advanced cancers. Some clones are missing from TCRdb's copy, which holds only in-frame ones; the method was immunoSEQ multiplex PCR. Among fewer than 80,000 clones listed, roughly four fifths were seen once. The material was CD4+ or CD8+ T cells sorted from blood, obtained in a trial of the OX40 agonist ivuxolimab. These receptors originate from an adult with an advanced solid tumor such as melanoma, head and neck, liver or kidney cancer. Each CDR3 is given with its conserved first and last residue. The order of the fields is clone size, J gene, D gene, V gene, CDR3 protein, CDR3 DNA. The D gene is left open where the match is weak. Clone size is not always given. Where it is, it says once, few, many or a class for expanded clones.

>-|TRBJ2-7|-|TRBV27
CASRMTGTVKYEQYF
TGTGCCAGCAGAATGACCGGGACTGTTAAGTACGAGCAGTACTTC
>-|TRBJ1-6|-|TRBV7-6
CASSSFYSPLHF
TGTGCCAGCAGCTCCTTTTATTCACCCCTCCACTTT
>-|TRBJ2-5|TRBD1|TRBV19
CASSMGTGGTETQYF
TGTGCCAGTAGTATGGGGACAGGGGGCACGGAGACCCAGTACTTC
>-|TRBJ2-2|TRBD2|TRBV27
CASSPSTSLSGELFF
TGTGCCAGCAGTCCCTCGACTAGCCTCAGCGGGGAGCTGTTTTTT
>once|TRBJ2-5|-|TRBV2
CASSRSQETQYF
TGTGCCAGCAGTAGAAGTCAAGAGACCCAGTACTTC
>-|TRBJ1-5|-|TRBV28
CASSWSGYQPQHF
TGTGCCAGCAGTTGGTCAGGTTATCAGCCCCAGCATTTT
>few|TRBJ1-1|-|TRBV30
CAWNRGGEAFF
TGTGCCTGGAATCGTGGGGGGGAGGCTTTCTTT
>-|TRBJ2-2|-|TRBV7-9
CASSGGTLGATGELFF
TGTGCCAGCAGCGGGGGGACTTTGGGGGCCACCGGGGAGCTGTTTTTT
>-|TRBJ2-7|TRBD1|TRBV19
CASSTPDRGQHEQYF
TGTGCCAGTAGTACCCCGGACAGGGGGCAACACGAGCAGTACTTC
>-|TRBJ1-5|-|TRBV30
CAWSGGGGNQPQHF
TGTGCCTGGAGTGGGGGTGGTGGCAATCAGCCCCAGCATTTT
>-|TRBJ1-4|TRBD1|TRBV13
CASSSRQGANEKLFF
TGTGCCAGCAGTTCAAGACAGGGGGCTAATGAAAAACTGTTTTTT
>-|TRBJ1-2|-|TRBV6-6
CASSYDRANYGYTF
TGTGCCAGCAGTTACGACAGAGCTAACTATGGCTACACCTTC
>-|TRBJ1-2|-|TRBV30
CAWSRDIRGYTF
TGTGCCTGGAGTAGGGACATCAGGGGCTACACCTTC
>-|TRBJ1-1|-|TRBV5-8
CAALREVNTEAFF
TGTGCCGCGTTAAGGGAGGTGAACACTGAAGCTTTCTTT
>-|TRBJ1-4|-|TRBV6-1
CASTHKGDEKLFF
TGTGCCAGCACCCATAAAGGGGATGAAAAACTGTTTTTT
>-|TRBJ2-7|-|TRBV18
CASSRAGAGEGYEQYF
TGTGCCAGCTCAAGAGCAGGGGCGGGAGAAGGCTACGAGCAGTACTTC
>-|TRBJ1-2|-|TRBV4-3
CASSQVAGILGYGYTF
TGCGCCAGCAGCCAAGTTGCAGGAATCCTGGGGTATGGCTACACCTTC
>few|TRBJ2-7|-|TRBV14
CASSPWTGSVEQYF
TGTGCCAGCAGCCCGTGGACTGGCTCTGTCGAGCAGTACTTC
>few|TRBJ2-1|-|TRBV19
CASSLRTNEQFF
TGTGCCAGTAGTCTAAGGACCAATGAGCAGTTCTTC
>-|TRBJ2-7|-|TRBV7-2
CASSLSGAFSSYEQYF
TGTGCCAGCAGCTTATCCGGGGCCTTTAGCTCCTACGAGCAGTACTTC
>-|TRBJ1-1|-|TRBV7-3
CASSLGSAGDTEAFF
TGTGCCAGCAGCTTAGGCTCCGCAGGGGACACTGAAGCTTTCTTT
>-|TRBJ1-1|TRBD1|TRBV5-1
CASSRDRASGRSTEAFF
TGCGCCAGCAGCCGGGACAGGGCATCGGGAAGGTCCACTGAAGCTTTCTTT
>-|TRBJ1-4|TRBD1|TRBV6-6
CASTAPGTAEKLFF
TGTGCCAGCACCGCCCCCGGGACAGCCGAAAAACTGTTTTTT
>-|TRBJ2-3|TRBD1|TRBV9
CASSASQGASSDTQYF
TGTGCCAGCAGCGCCTCACAGGGGGCCTCATCGGATACGCAGTATTTT
>-|TRBJ2-5|-|TRBV7-2
CASSTRITQYF
TGTGCCAGCAGCACCCGTATTACCCAGTACTTC
>once|TRBJ2-2|TRBD2|TRBV30
CAWSVLQRGGGTGELFF
TGTGCCTGGAGTGTACTTCAGCGGGGGGGCGGCACCGGGGAGCTGTTTTTT
>few|TRBJ1-5|TRBD1|TRBV4-3
CASSLQGNQPQHF
TGCGCCAGCTCCCTACAGGGGAATCAGCCCCAGCATTTT
>-|TRBJ2-7|TRBD2|TRBV7-3
CASSLAAGKTSYEQYF
TGTGCCAGCAGCCTAGCGGCCGGAAAGACATCCTACGAGCAGTACTTC
>-|TRBJ1-2|TRBD1|TRBV9
CASNQGQGSNYGYTF
TGTGCCAGCAACCAGGGACAGGGGTCTAACTATGGCTACACCTTC
>-|TRBJ1-1|-|TRBV10-1
CASNYRGEGSTEAFF
TGCGCCAGCAATTACCGAGGGGAAGGAAGTACTGAAGCTTTCTTT
>-|TRBJ2-7|TRBD2|TRBV5-6
CASTQPRGGTSYEQYF
TGTGCCAGCACCCAACCTCGGGGGGGGACTTCCTACGAGCAGTACTTC
>-|TRBJ2-7|TRBD1|TRBV15
CATSRDGTGNAEQYF
TGTGCCACCAGCAGAGATGGGACAGGGAACGCCGAGCAGTACTTC
>-|TRBJ1-6|-|TRBV10-3
CAIRWTDDSPLHF
TGTGCCATCCGTTGGACCGACGATTCACCCCTCCACTTT
>-|TRBJ2-7|-|TRBV2
CASSVEYEQYF
TGTGCCAGCAGTGTGGAGTACGAGCAGTACTTC
>-|TRBJ2-7|TRBD1|TRBV11-3
CASSSRDRGIGYEQYF
TGTGCCAGCAGCTCCCGGGACAGGGGGATTGGGTACGAGCAGTACTTC
>few|TRBJ1-3|TRBD1|TRBV7-2
CASTTGIGNTIYF
TGTGCCAGCACGACAGGGATAGGAAACACCATATATTTT
>-|TRBJ2-1|TRBD2|TRBV9
CASSNQVGLAGDNEQFF
TGTGCCAGCAGCAACCAAGTAGGACTAGCGGGGGACAATGAGCAGTTCTTC
>-|TRBJ2-5|TRBD2|TRBV9
CASSHPRISGGFEETQYF
TGTGCCAGCAGCCACCCTAGGATTAGCGGGGGGTTCGAAGAGACCCAGTACTTC
>-|TRBJ1-4|-|TRBV9
CASSAGTPNEKLFF
TGTGCCAGCAGCGCCGGGACCCCTAATGAAAAACTGTTTTTT
>-|TRBJ1-6|-|TRBV18
CASSPEVGLGNSPLHF
TGTGCCAGCTCACCGGAGGTAGGGCTCGGAAATTCACCCCTCCACTTT
>-|TRBJ1-3|-|TRBV28
CASSLRSANSGNTIYF
TGTGCCAGCAGTTTAAGGTCAGCCAACTCTGGAAACACCATATATTTT
>-|TRBJ2-5|TRBD2|TRBV7-2
CASSRTSGAEGTQYF
TGTGCCAGCAGCCGAACTAGCGGGGCCGAGGGGACCCAGTACTTC
>-|TRBJ2-2|-|TRBV5-6
CASSFYSKYTNTGELFF
TGTGCCAGCAGCTTCTATTCTAAGTATACGAACACCGGGGAGCTGTTTTTT
>once|TRBJ2-5|-|TRBV6-5
CASSYDRIQETQYF
TGTGCCAGCAGTTACGATAGGATCCAAGAGACCCAGTACTTC
>-|TRBJ1-4|-|TRBV5-5
CASSLSWQGNEKLFF
TGTGCCAGCAGCTTGTCATGGCAGGGAAATGAAAAACTGTTTTTT
>-|TRBJ2-7|-|TRBV28
CASSFHPVRRTYEQYF
TGTGCCAGCAGTTTTCACCCGGTCAGGCGTACCTACGAGCAGTACTTC
>-|TRBJ1-6|TRBD1|TRBV6-5
CASSYGRGHSPLHF
TGTGCCAGCAGTTACGGCAGGGGGCATTCACCCCTCCACTTT
>-|TRBJ2-1|-|TRBV11-3
CASKSGGSSYNEQFF
TGTGCCAGCAAATCTGGGGGGAGCTCCTACAATGAGCAGTTCTTC
>-|TRBJ1-4|-|TRBV11-2
CASSLGQYEKLFF
TGTGCCAGCAGCTTAGGCCAGTATGAAAAACTGTTTTTT
>-|TRBJ2-2|-|TRBV27
CASSLSTGLVTGELFF
TGTGCCAGCAGTTTATCCACAGGGCTTGTTACCGGGGAGCTGTTTTTT
>-|TRBJ2-5|-|TRBV29-1
CSVEYTGETQYF
TGCAGCGTTGAATATACAGGGGAGACCCAGTACTTC